The 13 T cell receptor beta chains given below trace back to one sample, sequenced in a study of regulatory T cells in long-lasting Graves disease. Time point described: newly diagnosed GD, antithyroid drugs for less than 3 months. Making the TCR library involved RNA that had been extracted from PBMCs. The TCR beta library used iRepertoire HTBI primers with Arm-PCR amplification of CDR3. TCRdb fed the multiplex PCR reads into MiXCR, producing one record per CDR3 protein. The sample gives 600,000 to 650,000 distinct CDR3 sequences, 16% of which show up once; 18% is in the top ten. The data also belong to a second study, concerning T cells in Graves' hyperthyroidism and ophthalmopathy.

The specimen was peripheral blood mononuclear cells (PBMCs), collected at new diagnosis, from a patient treated with antithyroid drugs. The receptors originated from a woman between 25 and 40 years old with Graves disease.

This clonotype was found a few times. DNA of the CDR3: TGTGCCAGCAGCGACAGGGTAGGGTATGGCTACACCTTC. Its protein is CASSDRVGYGYTF. V usage is TRBV4-2 and J usage is TRBJ1-2, with 7 nucleotides matching TRBD1. V lost 5 bases to trimming and J lost 5 bases; unmatched junction nucleotides: 5. Germline loops: CDR1 LGHNA, CDR2 YNFKEQ. CDR3 length: 13 amino acids.

V gene TRBV27 combines with J gene TRBJ2-1; TRBD2 agrees at 8 bases. Germline trimming cut 5 bases from V and 14 bases from J; bases unmatched to any gene: 11. Germline V CDR1 and CDR2: MNHEY, SMNVEV (reference sequence). There are 13 residues in the CDR3. CDR3 region: CASSAHAAREEFF. The CDR3 DNA is TGTGCCAGCAGTGCTCATGCGGCGCGGGAGGAGTTCTTC.

This clonotype was detected ten times or more. The chain carries TRBV3-1 and TRBJ1-1, with a weak D call TRBD1 (6 bases). Germline loops: CDR1 LGHDT, CDR2 YNNKEL (reference sequence). The CDR3 sequence is 17 residues long. Trimming cost V 3 bases and J 2 bases, with 19 bases left between them. CDR3 coding DNA: TGTGCCAGCAGCCACCCCCGGCCAGGCAGGGGAAACACTGAAGCTTTCTTT. Translated, it gives CASSHPRPGRGNTEAFF. The full variable domain, with the rest looked up from reference TRBV3-1 and TRBJ1-1, is DTAVSQTPKYLVTQMGNDKSIKCEQNLGHDTMYWYKQDSKKFLKIMFSYNNKELIINETVPNRFSPKSPDKAHLNLHINSLELGDSAVYFCASSHPRPGRGNTEAFFGQGTRLTVV.

This chain links TRBV10-3 with TRBJ1-3; no clear D. The CDR3 is 15 residues long. V was pared by 0 bases and J by 0 bases, with 6 bases between. Germline values: CDR1 ENHRY, CDR2 SYGVKD. As DNA, the CDR3 is TGTGCCATCAGTGAGTCATACAGCTCTGGAAACACCATATATTTT. Its translation: CAISESYSSGNTIYF.

This clonotype was observed a handful of times. A read error is possible here, since a much larger clone lies one base away. The chain has TRBV2 and TRBJ2-1; D remains ambiguous. This CDR3 has 16 residues. With 2 bases removed from V and 3 bases from J, the gap between germline ends came to 14 bases. The germline gives CDR1 SNHLY, CDR2 FYNNEI. CDR3 amino acids: CASSELLRPIYNEQFF. CDR3 nucleotide sequence: TGTGCCAGCAGTGAACTATTGCGGCCCATCTACAATGAGCAGTTCTTC.

This clonotype was seen at least ten times. It is unclear where the CDR3 begins or ends on the DNA, so no DNA is shown, and the CDR3 is as TCRdb lists it. CDR3 in amino acids: CASKRRAGDTQYF. The chain joins TRBV7-2 to TRBJ2-3; the table's D call, TRBD1, has no DNA check behind it. Germline CDR1 is SGHTA and CDR2 is FQGNSA. 13 amino acids form the CDR3, both terminal residues included.

This clonotype was observed many times. A junction boundary mismatches the germline segment, possibly from a read error. The genes are TRBV7-3 and TRBJ2-5, with TRBD2 matching 11 bases. This CDR3 contains 15 residues. CDR1 is SGHTA and CDR2 is FQGTGA in the germline V gene. In nucleotides, the CDR3 is TGTGCCAGCAGCCTAACCGGACTAGCGGGAGAGACCCAGTACTTC. Amino acid sequence: CASSLTGLAGETQYF.

The chain combines TRBV6-2 or TRBV6-3 with TRBJ2-3; 9 positions agree with TRBD1. CDR3 length: 15 residues. In germline, CDR1 is MNHEY, CDR2 SVGEGT. V trimming: 4 bases; J trimming: 7 bases; junction bases outside the gene matches: 9. CDR3 bases: TGTGCCAGCAGTTTTACGGGACAGGGTAAAAATACGCAGTATTTT. Its translation: CASSFTGQGKNTQYF.

This rearrangement joins TRBV6-1 to TRBJ1-1; no definite D call. CDR1 is MNHNS, CDR2 SASEGT, per germline. The CDR3 is 13 amino acids. V was shortened by 6 bases and J by 4 bases, with 12 bases between the two germline ends. Here the CDR3 reads CASRREGGTEAFF. The CDR3 nucleotides read TGTGCCAGCAGGAGGGAGGGTGGCACTGAAGCTTTCTTT.

The sample holds a few counts of this clonotype. The rearrangement uses TRBV29-1 and TRBJ2-3, with D maybe TRBD2 (6 bases). The J call may be faulty, since TRBJ2-7 better matches the DNA end. Germline loops: CDR1 SQVTM, CDR2 ANQGSEA. The CDR3 runs to 10 residues. The CDR3 here is CSVQDGGQYF. As DNA, the CDR3 is TGCAGCGTGCAGGACGGGGGGCAGTACTTC.

This chain uses TRBV19 with TRBJ2-1, with D possibly TRBD2 on 5 matching bases. Trimming left V 6 bases short and J 2 bases short, with 14 bases between. CDR1 LNHDA and CDR2 SQIVND come from the germline V gene (reference sequence). CDR3 length: 15 residues. The CDR3 spells CASRPGQTTYNEQFF. CDR3 DNA sequence: TGTGCCAGTAGGCCGGGCCAGACTACCTACAATGAGCAGTTCTTC.

This clonotype showed up just a few times. The chain combines TRBV28 with TRBJ1-1, with D uncertain. With 8 bases removed from V and 5 bases from J, the gap between germline ends came to 18 bases. The germline CDR1 and CDR2 sequences are MDHEN and SYDVKM. The CDR3 runs 14 residues. This chain's CDR3 is CASYRKKMETEAFF. CDR3 DNA: TGTGCCAGCTACCGAAAGAAGATGGAGACTGAAGCTTTCTTT.

With regard to this clonotype: One end of the junction is discordant with germline, which a read error may explain. The chain has TRBV5-1 and TRBJ2-1; a possible D gene is TRBD2 (5 bases). From germline, CDR1 is SGHRS and CDR2 YFSETQ. This CDR3 comprises 14 residues. The DNA of the CDR3 is TGCGCCAGCCGGGCGGGCAGCTCCTACAATGAGCGGTTCTTC. Its protein product is CASRAGSSYNERFF.